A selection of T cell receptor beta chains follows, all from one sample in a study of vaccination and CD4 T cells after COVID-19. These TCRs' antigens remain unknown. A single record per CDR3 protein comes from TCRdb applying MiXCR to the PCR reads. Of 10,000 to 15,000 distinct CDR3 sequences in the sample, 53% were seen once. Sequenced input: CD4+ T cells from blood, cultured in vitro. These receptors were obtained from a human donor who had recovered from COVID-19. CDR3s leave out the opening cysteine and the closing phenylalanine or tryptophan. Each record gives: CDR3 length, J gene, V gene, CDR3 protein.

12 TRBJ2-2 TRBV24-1 ATSGQPNTGELF
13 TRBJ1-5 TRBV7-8 ASSLYGSFNQPQH
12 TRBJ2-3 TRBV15 ATSGLAGPDTQY
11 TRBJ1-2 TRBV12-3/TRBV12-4 ASSRDGGDGYT
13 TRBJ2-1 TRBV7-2 ASSSPGPRYNEQF
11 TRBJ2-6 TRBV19 ASHASGANVLT
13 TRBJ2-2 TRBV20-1 SAPDFSSNTGELF
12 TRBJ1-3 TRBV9 ASSATGLADTIY
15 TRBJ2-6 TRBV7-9 ASSLVWEGSGANVLT
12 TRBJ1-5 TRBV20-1 SANGQGQGQPQH
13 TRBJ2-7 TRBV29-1 SVWTSGRNSEEQY
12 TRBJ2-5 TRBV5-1 ASSFRADQETQY
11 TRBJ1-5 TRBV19 ASSSDRVQPQH
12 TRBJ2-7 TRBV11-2 ASSLDGSGYEQY
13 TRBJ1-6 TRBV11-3 ASSFGERINSPLH
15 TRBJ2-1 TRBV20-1 SVPQMKSVSVYNEQF
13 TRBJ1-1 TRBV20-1 SASAPGILNTEAF
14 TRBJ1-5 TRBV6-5 ASSYPRTGKSQPQH
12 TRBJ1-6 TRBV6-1 ASSPGYQNSPLH